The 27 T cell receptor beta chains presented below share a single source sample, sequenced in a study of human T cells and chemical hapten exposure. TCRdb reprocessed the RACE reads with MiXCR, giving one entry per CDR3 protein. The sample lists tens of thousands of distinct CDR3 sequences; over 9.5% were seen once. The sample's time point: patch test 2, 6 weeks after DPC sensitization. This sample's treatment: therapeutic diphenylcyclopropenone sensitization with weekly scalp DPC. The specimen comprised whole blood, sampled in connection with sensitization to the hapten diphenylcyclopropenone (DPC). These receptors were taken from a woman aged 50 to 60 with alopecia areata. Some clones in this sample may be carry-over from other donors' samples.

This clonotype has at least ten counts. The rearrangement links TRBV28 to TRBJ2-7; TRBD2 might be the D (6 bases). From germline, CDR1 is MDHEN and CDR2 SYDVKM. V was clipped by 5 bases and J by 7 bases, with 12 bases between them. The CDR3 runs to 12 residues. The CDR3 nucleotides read TGTGCCAGCAGTACCCGAGGAGGGGAGCAGTACTTC. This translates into CASSTRGGEQYF.

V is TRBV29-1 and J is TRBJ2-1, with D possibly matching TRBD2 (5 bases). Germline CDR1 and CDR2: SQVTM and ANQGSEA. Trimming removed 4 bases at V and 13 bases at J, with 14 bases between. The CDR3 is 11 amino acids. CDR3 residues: CSVVSWEKQFF. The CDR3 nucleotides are TGCAGCGTTGTATCCTGGGAGAAACAGTTCTTC.

This CDR3 reads CASSLPREGANTGELFF. CDR3 nucleotides: TGTGCCAGCAGCTTGCCCCGGGAGGGGGCAAACACCGGGGAGCTGTTTTTT. The chain uses TRBV5-8 and TRBJ2-2, with D tentatively TRBD2 (8 bases). Germline V gives CDR1 SGHTS, CDR2 YDEGEE. Trimming took off 1 base at V and 2 bases at J, with 15 bases between the two ends. The CDR3 has 17 residues.

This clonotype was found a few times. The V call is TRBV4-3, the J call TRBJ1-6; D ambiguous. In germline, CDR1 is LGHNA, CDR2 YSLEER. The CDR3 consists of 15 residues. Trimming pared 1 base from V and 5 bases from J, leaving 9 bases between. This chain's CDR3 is CASSQVVRNNSPLHF. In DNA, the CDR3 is TGCGCCAGCAGCCAAGTGGTGAGAAATAATTCACCCCTCCACTTT.

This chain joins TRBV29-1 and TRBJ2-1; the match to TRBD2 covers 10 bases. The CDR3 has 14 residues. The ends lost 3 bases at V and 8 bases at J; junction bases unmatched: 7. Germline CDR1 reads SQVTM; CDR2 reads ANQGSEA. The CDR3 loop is CSVEVAGGWYEQFF. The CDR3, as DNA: TGCAGCGTTGAGGTAGCGGGAGGTTGGTATGAGCAGTTCTTC.

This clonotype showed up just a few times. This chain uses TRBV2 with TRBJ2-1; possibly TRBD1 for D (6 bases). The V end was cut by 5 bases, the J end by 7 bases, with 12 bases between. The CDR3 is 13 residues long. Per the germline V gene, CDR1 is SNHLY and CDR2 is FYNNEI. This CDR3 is CASSLQGLNEQFF. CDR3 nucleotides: TGTGCCAGCAGTCTACAGGGCTTAAATGAGCAGTTCTTC.

The CDR3 DNA sequence: TGTGCCAGCAGCTTGTTTGGGACTAGCGGGAGGCACACCGGGGAGCTGTTTTTT. Its protein product is CASSLFGTSGRHTGELFF. This chain links TRBV5-6 with TRBJ2-2; 15 positions match TRBD2. J lost 3 bases, V lost 1 base, and 4 bases had no gene match. Germline loops: CDR1 SGHDT, CDR2 YYEEEE. The CDR3 is 18 amino acids.

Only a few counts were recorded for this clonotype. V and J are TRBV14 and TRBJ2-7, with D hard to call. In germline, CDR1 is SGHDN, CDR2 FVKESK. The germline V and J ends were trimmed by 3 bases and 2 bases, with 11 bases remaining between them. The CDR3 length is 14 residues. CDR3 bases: TGTGCCAGCAGCCACAGCCCCCGAGCCTACGAGCAGTACTTC. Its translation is CASSHSPRAYEQYF.

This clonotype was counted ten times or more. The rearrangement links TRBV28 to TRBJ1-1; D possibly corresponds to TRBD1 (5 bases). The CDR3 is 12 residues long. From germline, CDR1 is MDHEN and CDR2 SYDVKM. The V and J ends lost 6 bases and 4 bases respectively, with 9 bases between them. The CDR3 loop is CASRGGLTEAFF. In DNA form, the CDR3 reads TGTGCCAGCAGGGGGGGTCTCACTGAAGCTTTCTTT.

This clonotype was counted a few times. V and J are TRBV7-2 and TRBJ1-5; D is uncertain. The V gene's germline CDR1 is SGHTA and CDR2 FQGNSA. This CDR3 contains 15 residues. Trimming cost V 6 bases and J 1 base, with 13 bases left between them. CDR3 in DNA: TGTGCCAGCAGTCCCGGACCCATCAGCAATCAGCCCCAGCATTTT. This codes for CASSPGPISNQPQHF. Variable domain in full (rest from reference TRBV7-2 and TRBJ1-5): GAGVSQSPSNKVTEKGKDVELRCDPISGHTALYWYRQSLGQGLEFLIYFQGNSAPDKSGLPSDRFSAERTGGSVSTLTIQRTQQEDSAVYLCASSPGPISNQPQHFGDGTRLSIL.

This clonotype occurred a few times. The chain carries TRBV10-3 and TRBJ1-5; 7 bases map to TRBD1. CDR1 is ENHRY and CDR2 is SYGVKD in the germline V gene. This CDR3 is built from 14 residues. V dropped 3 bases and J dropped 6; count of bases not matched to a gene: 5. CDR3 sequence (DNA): TGTGCCATCAGTGACGCAGGGGGAAGTCAGCCCCAGCATTTT. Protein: CAISDAGGSQPQHF.

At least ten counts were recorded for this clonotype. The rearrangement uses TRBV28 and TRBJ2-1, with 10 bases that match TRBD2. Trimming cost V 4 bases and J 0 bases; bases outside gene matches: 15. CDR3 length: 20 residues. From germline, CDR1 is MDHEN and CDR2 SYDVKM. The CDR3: CASSYRTSGIVPSSYNEQFF. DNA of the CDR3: TGTGCCAGCAGTTACCGGACTAGCGGAATAGTACCTAGCTCCTACAATGAGCAGTTCTTC.

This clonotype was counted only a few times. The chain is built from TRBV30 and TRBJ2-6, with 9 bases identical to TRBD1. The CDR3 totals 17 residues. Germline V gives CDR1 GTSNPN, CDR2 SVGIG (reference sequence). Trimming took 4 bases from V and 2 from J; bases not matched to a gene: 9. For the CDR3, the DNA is TGTGCCTGGATTCCGGGACAGGGATTCCCTGGGGCCAACGTCCTGACTTTC. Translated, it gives CAWIPGQGFPGANVLTF.

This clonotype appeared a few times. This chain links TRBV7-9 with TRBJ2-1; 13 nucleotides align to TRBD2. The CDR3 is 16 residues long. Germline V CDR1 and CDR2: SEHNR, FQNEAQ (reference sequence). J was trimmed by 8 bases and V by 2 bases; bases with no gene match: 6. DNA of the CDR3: TGTGCCAGCAGCTTAAGGAGACTAGCGGGAGGAGATGAGCAGTTCTTC. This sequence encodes CASSLRRLAGGDEQFF. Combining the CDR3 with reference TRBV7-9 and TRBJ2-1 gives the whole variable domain DTGVSQNPRHKITKRGQNVTFRCDPISEHNRLYWYRQTLGQGPEFLTYFQNEAQLEKSRLLSDRFSAERPKGSFSTLEIQRTEQGDSAMYLCASSLRRLAGGDEQFFGPGTRLTVL.

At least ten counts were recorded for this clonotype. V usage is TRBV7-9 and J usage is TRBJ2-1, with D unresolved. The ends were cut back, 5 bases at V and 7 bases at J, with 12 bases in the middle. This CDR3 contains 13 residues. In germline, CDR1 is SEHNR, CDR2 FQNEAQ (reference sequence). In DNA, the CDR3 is TGTGCCAGCAGCCCCTCAATCCCAAATGAGCAGTTCTTC. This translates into CASSPSIPNEQFF.

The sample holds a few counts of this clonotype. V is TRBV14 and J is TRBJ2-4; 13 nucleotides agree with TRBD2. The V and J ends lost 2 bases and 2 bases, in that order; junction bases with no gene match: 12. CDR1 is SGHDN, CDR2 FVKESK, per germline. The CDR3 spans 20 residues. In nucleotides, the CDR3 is TGTGCCAGCAGCCAAACTAGCGGGAGGGCCCTCGGAGGATCCAAAAACATTCAGTACTTC. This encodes CASSQTSGRALGGSKNIQYF. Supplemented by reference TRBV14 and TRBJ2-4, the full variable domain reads EAGVTQFPSHSVIEKGQTVTLRCDPISGHDNLYWYRRVMGKEIKFLLHFVKESKQDESGMPNNRFLAERTGGTYSTLKVQPAELEDSGVYFCASSQTSGRALGGSKNIQYFGAGTRLSVL.

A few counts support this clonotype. CDR3 protein: CASSGGTGGQPQHF. The CDR3 DNA is TGTGCCAGCAGCGGGGGGACAGGGGGCCAGCCCCAGCATTTT. The genes are TRBV6-5 and TRBJ1-5; 12 positions match TRBD1. Germline CDR1 reads MNHEY; CDR2 reads SVGAGI. CDR3 length: 14 residues. Trimming took 6 bases from V and 7 from J; bases not matched to a gene: 4.

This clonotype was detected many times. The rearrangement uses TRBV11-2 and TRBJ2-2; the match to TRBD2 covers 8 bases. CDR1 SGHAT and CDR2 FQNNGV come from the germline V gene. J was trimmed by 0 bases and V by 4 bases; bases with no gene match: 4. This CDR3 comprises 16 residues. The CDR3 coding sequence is TGTGCCAGCAGCTGGACTAGCCTTGCGAACACCGGGGAGCTGTTTTTT. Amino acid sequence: CASSWTSLANTGELFF.

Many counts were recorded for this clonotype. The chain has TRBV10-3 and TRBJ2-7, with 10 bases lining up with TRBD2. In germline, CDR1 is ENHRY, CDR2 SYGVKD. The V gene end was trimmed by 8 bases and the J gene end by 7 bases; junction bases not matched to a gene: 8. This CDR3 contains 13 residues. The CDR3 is CAIGLAGEGEQYF. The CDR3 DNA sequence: TGTGCCATCGGGCTAGCGGGAGAGGGTGAGCAGTACTTC.

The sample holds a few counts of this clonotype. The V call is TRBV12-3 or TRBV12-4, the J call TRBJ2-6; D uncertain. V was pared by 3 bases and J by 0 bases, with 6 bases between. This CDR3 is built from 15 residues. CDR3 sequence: CASSFGYSGANVLTF. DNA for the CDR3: TGTGCCAGCAGTTTTGGGTACTCTGGGGCCAACGTCCTGACTTTC.

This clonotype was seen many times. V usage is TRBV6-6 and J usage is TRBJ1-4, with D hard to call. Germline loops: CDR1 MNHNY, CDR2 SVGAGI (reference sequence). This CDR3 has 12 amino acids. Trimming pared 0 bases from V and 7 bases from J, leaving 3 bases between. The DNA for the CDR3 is TGTGCCAGCAGTTACTCCGCTGAAAAACTGTTTTTT. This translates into CASSYSAEKLFF.

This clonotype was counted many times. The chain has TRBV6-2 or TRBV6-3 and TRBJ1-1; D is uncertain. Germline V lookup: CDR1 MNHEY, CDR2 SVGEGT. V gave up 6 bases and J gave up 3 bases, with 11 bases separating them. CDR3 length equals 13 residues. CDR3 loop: CASSALTDTEAFF. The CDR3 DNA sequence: TGTGCCAGCAGCGCGCTTACGGACACTGAAGCTTTCTTT.

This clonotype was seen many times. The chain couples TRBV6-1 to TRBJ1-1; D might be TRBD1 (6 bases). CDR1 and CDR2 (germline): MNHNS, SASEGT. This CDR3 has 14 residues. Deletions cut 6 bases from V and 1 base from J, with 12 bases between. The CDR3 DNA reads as TGTGCCAGCAGCTCCCTCAGGGGGAACACTGAAGCTTTCTTT. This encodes CASSSLRGNTEAFF.

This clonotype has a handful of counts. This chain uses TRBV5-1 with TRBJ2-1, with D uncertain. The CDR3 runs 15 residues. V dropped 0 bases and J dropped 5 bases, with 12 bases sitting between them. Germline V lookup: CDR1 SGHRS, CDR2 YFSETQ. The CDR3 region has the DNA TGCGCCAGCAGCTTGGCCGGTCTACAAAACAATGAGCAGTTCTTC. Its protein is CASSLAGLQNNEQFF.

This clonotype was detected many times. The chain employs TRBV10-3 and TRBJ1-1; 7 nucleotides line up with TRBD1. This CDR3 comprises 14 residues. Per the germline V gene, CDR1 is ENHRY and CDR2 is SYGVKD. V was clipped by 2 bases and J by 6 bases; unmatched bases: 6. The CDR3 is CAISEREGASEAFF. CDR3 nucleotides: TGTGCCATCAGTGAGCGAGAGGGGGCTTCTGAAGCTTTCTTT.

The CDR3 sequence is CASRTTGQETQYF. The CDR3 DNA reads TGTGCCAGCAGAACGACAGGACAAGAGACCCAGTACTTC. The V and J genes are TRBV12-3 or TRBV12-4 and TRBJ2-5; tentatively, D is TRBD1 (6 bases). The CDR3 has 13 amino acids. Trimming shortened V by 6 bases and J by 2 bases, and 10 bases separated the two germline ends.

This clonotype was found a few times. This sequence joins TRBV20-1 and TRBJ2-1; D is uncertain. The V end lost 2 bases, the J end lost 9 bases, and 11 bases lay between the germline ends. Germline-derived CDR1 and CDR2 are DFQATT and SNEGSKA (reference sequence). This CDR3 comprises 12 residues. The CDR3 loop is CSARLVGREQFF. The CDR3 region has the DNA TGCAGTGCTAGATTGGTTGGGCGTGAGCAGTTCTTC.